The 17 T cell receptor beta chains below all came from one sample that was sequenced in a study of blood T cell repertoires in COVID-19. Generated by immunoSEQ multiplex PCR, the TCRdb table keeps only in-frame clones and is missing some. The table lists tens of thousands of clones, more than 70% of them singletons. The source material was peripheral blood. These receptors were taken from an older man with COVID-19, enrolled during active disease.

The count of this clone is one. The chain is built from TRBV6-5 and TRBJ2-1; 14 positions agree with TRBD2. The CDR3 is 14 residues long. The V and J ends lost 6 bases and 8 bases, in that order; junction bases with no gene match: 3. CDR1 MNHEY and CDR2 SVGAGI come from the germline V gene. The CDR3 region is CASRKGLAGDEQFF. CDR3 coding DNA: TGTGCCAGCAGGAAGGGACTAGCGGGAGATGAGCAGTTCTTC.

Only a few counts were recorded for this clone. The rearrangement joins TRBV6-2 or TRBV6-3 to TRBJ2-3; 7 bases map to TRBD2. This CDR3 is 16 amino acids long. Losses at the gene ends were 0 bases for V and 5 bases for J; bases not matched to a gene: 8. CDR1 and CDR2 from the germline V gene are MNHEY and SVGEGT. CDR3: CASSYSYAGAEDTQYF. The CDR3 nucleotides are TGTGCCAGCAGTTACTCATACGCGGGAGCTGAAGATACGCAGTATTTT.

Here the CDR3 reads CARSYDFKFGTGRRRRPPYGYTF. The CDR3 DNA sequence: TGTGCCAGAAGTTACGATTTTAAATTCGGGACAGGGAGGAGGAGGAGACCACCCTATGGCTACACCTTC. The genes are TRBV5-3 and TRBJ1-2; 9 bases are a match to TRBD1. TRBV5-3 is an open reading frame whose function is uncertain. This CDR3 contains 23 residues. V was clipped by 5 bases and J by 4 bases; unmatched bases: 33.

CDR3 amino acids: CASSWLRGSGNTIYF. The CDR3 region has the DNA TGTGCCAGCAGTTGGTTAAGAGGCTCTGGAAACACCATATATTTT. The rearrangement links TRBV28 to TRBJ1-3; D is unresolved. V lost 4 bases, J lost 0 bases, and 10 bases lay in between. Germline V CDR1 and CDR2: MDHEN, SYDVKM. The CDR3 contains 15 residues.

The V and J genes are TRBV5-1 and TRBJ2-3, with D perhaps matching TRBD1 (5 bases). Trimming stripped 1 base from V and 1 base from J, with 10 bases between. Germline-derived CDR1 and CDR2 are SGHRS and YFSETQ. The CDR3 sequence is 15 residues long. The CDR3, as DNA: TGCGCCAGCAGCTTGCAGGGTATTGGCACAGATACGCAGTATTTT. It translates to CASSLQGIGTDTQYF.

The chain employs TRBV14 and TRBJ2-1; 7 nucleotides line up with TRBD1. This CDR3 is 15 amino acids long. Germline V gene sequence: CDR1 SGHDN, CDR2 FVKESK. V was pared by 0 bases and J by 2 bases, with 1 base of the junction left unmatched. This chain's CDR3 is CASSQEQGPYNEQFF. CDR3 DNA: TGTGCCAGCAGCCAAGAACAGGGGCCCTACAATGAGCAGTTCTTC.

The V gene is TRBV5-1, the J gene TRBJ2-2, with D possibly matching TRBD2 (5 bases). The CDR3 extends over 15 amino acids. The germline CDR1 and CDR2 sequences are SGHRS and YFSETQ. Deletions cut 2 bases from V and 5 bases from J, with 13 bases between. CDR3 in amino acids: CASSFRSGTTGELFF. The CDR3 DNA is TGCGCCAGCAGCTTTCGGAGCGGAACGACCGGGGAGCTGTTTTTT.

This chain links TRBV12-3 or TRBV12-4 with TRBJ1-1; maybe TRBD1 (5 bases). The V gene lost 8 bases and the J gene lost 2 bases, with 12 bases spanning the gap. The CDR3 length is 13 residues. The DNA of the CDR3 is TGTGCCAGCTCGTCGGGGGTTAACACTGAAGCTTTCTTT. It codes for CASSSGVNTEAFF.

The chain couples TRBV7-2 to TRBJ1-1; D may be TRBD1 (5 bases). V was pared by 1 base and J by 0 bases, with 9 bases between. Per the germline V gene, CDR1 is SGHTA and CDR2 is FQGNSA. The length of the CDR3 is 15 residues. This CDR3 is CASSLVGRVNTEAFF. In DNA, the CDR3 is TGTGCCAGCAGCTTAGTGGGCAGGGTGAACACTGAAGCTTTCTTT.

This clone was observed once. The chain's CDR3 is CASSRGQGATNTGELFF. The CDR3 DNA is TGCGCCAGCAGCCGTGGACAGGGGGCGACGAACACCGGGGAGCTGTTTTTT. The chain carries TRBV4-3 and TRBJ2-2; 11 bases align to TRBD1. V was clipped by 4 bases and J by 0 bases; unmatched bases: 4. The CDR3 is 17 amino acids. The V gene's germline CDR1 is LGHNA and CDR2 YSLEER.

The rearrangement uses TRBV7-2 and TRBJ2-5; the match to TRBD1 covers 7 bases. V dropped 5 bases and J dropped 5; count of bases not matched to a gene: 11. This CDR3 is 15 amino acids long. CDR1 and CDR2 (germline): SGHTA, FQGNSA. CDR3 sequence (DNA): TGTGCCAGCAGCGTAACCTCAGGGGGAAGCGAGACCCAGTACTTC. This translates into CASSVTSGGSETQYF.

The chain uses TRBV28 and TRBJ2-7, with 9 bases fitting TRBD2. Germline V gene data show CDR1 as MDHEN and CDR2 as SYDVKM. The V and J ends lost 6 bases and 3 bases, in that order; junction bases with no gene match: 12. This CDR3 comprises 16 residues. DNA for the CDR3: TGTGCCAGCAGGAGTGGAGCCGGGACTAGCAGCTACGAGCAGTACTTC. Protein: CASRSGAGTSSYEQYF.

This sequence joins TRBV28 and TRBJ2-7, with unresolved D. Germline assignment: CDR1 MDHEN and CDR2 SYDVKM. CDR3 length: 14 residues. Trimming removed 6 bases at V and 4 bases at J, with 16 bases between. The CDR3 nucleotides read TGTGCCAGCAGCCCCCTCTCTGGGCATTACGAGCAGTACTTC. Its translation is CASSPLSGHYEQYF.

This clone was detected a few times. V usage is TRBV5-1 and J usage is TRBJ2-2; the match to TRBD2 covers 10 bases. CDR3 size: 16 residues. J gave up 4 bases and V 6 bases, and 9 bases lay outside the gene matches. CDR1 SGHRS and CDR2 YFSETQ come from the germline V gene. The CDR3 nucleotides are TGCGCCAGCACGACGACGGGACTAGCGATCACCGGGGAGCTGTTTTTT. The encoded protein is CASTTTGLAITGELFF.

The rearrangement links TRBV28 to TRBJ2-4, with 9 nucleotides matching TRBD1. Germline loops: CDR1 MDHEN, CDR2 SYDVKM. The ends lost 8 bases at V and 6 bases at J; junction bases unmatched: 8. This CDR3 spans 14 amino acids. The CDR3 spells CASSGTGRRNIQYF. DNA of the CDR3: TGTGCCAGCTCCGGGACAGGGAGAAGAAACATTCAGTACTTC. The complete variable domain, with remaining parts taken from reference TRBV28 and TRBJ2-4, reads DVKVTQSSRYLVKRTGEKVFLECVQDMDHENMFWYRQDPGLGLRLIYFSYDVKMKEKGDIPEGYSVSREKKERFSLILESASTNQTSMYLCASSGTGRRNIQYFGAGTRLSVL.

V usage is TRBV19 and J usage is TRBJ1-1, with a weak D call TRBD1 (5 bases). This CDR3 has 13 residues. Germline CDR1 LNHDA, CDR2 SQIVND (reference sequence). Between the trimmed V and J ends, which lost 7 bases and 4 bases, there was a span of 13 bases. This CDR3 is CASKTRGSTEAFF. CDR3 nucleotides: TGTGCCAGTAAAACCCGGGGGAGCACTGAAGCTTTCTTT.

The gene calls are TRBV21-1 and TRBJ1-1. TRBV21-1 is assigned pseudogene status. The CDR3 length is 15 residues. In DNA form, the CDR3 reads TGTGCCAGCAGCAAAGCGGTAGGGGAGGGAGGTGAAGCTTTCTTT. Residues: CASSKAVGEGGEAFF.